Sequencing of this TCR beta chain was carried out in a study of blood T cell repertoires in COVID-19. The CDR3 runs 18 residues. Germline V gives CDR1 LGHDT, CDR2 YNNKEL (reference sequence). On this clone: A read error may produce the germline difference seen at one junction end.

Clones were read by immunoSEQ multiplex PCR, and TCRdb kept only the in-frame ones, dropping some. This sample has over 130,000 clones, with about three quarters found just once. The sample comprised peripheral blood. The genes are TRBV3-1 (or the pseudogene TRBV3-2) and TRBJ1-3, with D uncertain. The sequence came from a woman between 45 and 60 years old with active or convalescent COVID-19. CDR3 region: CASSQVEARSSPGNTIYF. In DNA, the CDR3 is TGTGCCAGCAGCCAAGTCGAGGCCAGAAGCTCGCCTGGGAACACCATATATTTT.